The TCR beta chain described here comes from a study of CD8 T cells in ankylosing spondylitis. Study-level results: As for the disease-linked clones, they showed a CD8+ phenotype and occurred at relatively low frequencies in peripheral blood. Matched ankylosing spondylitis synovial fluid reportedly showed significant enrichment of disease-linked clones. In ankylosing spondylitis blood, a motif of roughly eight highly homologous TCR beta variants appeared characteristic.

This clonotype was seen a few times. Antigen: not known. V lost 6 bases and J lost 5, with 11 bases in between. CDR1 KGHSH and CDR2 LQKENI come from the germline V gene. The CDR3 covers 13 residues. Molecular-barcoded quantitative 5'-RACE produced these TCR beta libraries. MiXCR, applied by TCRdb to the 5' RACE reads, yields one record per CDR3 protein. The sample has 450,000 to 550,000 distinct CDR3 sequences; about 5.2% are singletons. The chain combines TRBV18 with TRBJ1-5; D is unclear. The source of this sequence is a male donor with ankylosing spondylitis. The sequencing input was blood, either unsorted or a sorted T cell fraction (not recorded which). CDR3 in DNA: TGTGCCAGCTCCCACGGGGTCGATCAGCCCCAGCATTTT. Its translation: CASSHGVDQPQHF.